This T cell receptor beta chain was identified in a study of CD8 T cells in ankylosing spondylitis. General study results and limits: Matched ankylosing spondylitis synovial fluid reportedly showed significant enrichment of disease-linked clones. Earlier authors reported some of these motif variants in reactive arthritis synovial fluid and blood. With a CD8+ phenotype, disease-linked clones were relatively rare in peripheral blood.

This clonotype was counted ten times or more. The antigen remains undetermined. Scientists made TCR beta libraries using quantitative 5'-RACE with molecular barcodes. Each CDR3 protein gets one entry after TCRdb re-called the 5' RACE reads with MiXCR. The table lists 45,000 or so distinct CDR3 sequences, 8% to 13% of them singletons. Sequencing was performed on blood, either unsorted or a sorted T cell fraction (not recorded which). This clonotype originated in a male donor with ankylosing spondylitis or in good health (not recorded which).

The CDR3 DNA follows: TGTGCCAGCAGCCAGGGCGGGGGGGCGGTGACCTACGAGCAGTACTTC. This gives the protein CASSQGGGAVTYEQYF. The chain is built from TRBV4-2 and TRBJ2-7; the match to TRBD2 covers 9 bases. The CDR3 totals 16 residues. Germline V gene data show CDR1 as LGHNA and CDR2 as YNFKEQ. The trim removed 3 bases at V and 2 bases at J, leaving 8 bases unmatched.